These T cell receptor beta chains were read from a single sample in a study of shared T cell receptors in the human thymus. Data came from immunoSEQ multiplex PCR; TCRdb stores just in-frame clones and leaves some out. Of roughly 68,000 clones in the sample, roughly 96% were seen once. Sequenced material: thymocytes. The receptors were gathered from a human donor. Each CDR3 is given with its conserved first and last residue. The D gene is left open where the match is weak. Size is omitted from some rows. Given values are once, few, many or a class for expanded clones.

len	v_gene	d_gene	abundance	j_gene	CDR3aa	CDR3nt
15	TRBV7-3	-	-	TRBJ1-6	CASSFTGAYNSPLHF	TGTGCCAGCAGCTTCACGGGCGCCTATAATTCACCCCTCCACTTT
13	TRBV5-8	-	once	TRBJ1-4	CASSLDRDEKLFF	TGTGCCAGCAGCTTGGACAGGGACGAAAAACTGTTTTTT
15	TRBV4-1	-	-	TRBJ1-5	CASSQDQGHGQPQHF	TGCGCCAGCAGCCAAGATCAAGGGCACGGGCAGCCCCAGCATTTT
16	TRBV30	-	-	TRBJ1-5	CAWSVTGQGGNQPQHF	TGTGCCTGGAGTGTAACTGGGCAGGGTGGCAATCAGCCCCAGCATTTT
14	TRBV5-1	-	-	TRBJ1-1	CASSLDRRDTEAFF	TGCGCCAGCAGCTTGGATCGTCGGGACACTGAAGCTTTCTTT
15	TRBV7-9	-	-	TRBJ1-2	CASSSRASEPYGYTF	TGTGCCAGCAGCTCCCGGGCCTCGGAACCATATGGCTACACCTTC
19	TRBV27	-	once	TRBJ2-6	CASSLYSGGGGSGANVLTF	TGTGCCAGCAGTTTATATAGTGGAGGGGGTGGCTCTGGGGCCAACGTCCTGACTTTC
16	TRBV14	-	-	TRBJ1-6	CASSQDGTEDNSPLHF	TGTGCCAGCAGCCAAGACGGGACGGAAGATAATTCACCCCTCCACTTT
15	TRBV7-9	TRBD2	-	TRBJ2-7	CASTPQGLADYEQYF	TGTGCCAGCACCCCTCAGGGACTAGCGGATTACGAGCAGTACTTC
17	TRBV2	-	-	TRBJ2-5	CASSEALRGYLQETQYF	TGTGCCAGCAGTGAAGCGCTCCGGGGGTACCTCCAAGAGACCCAGTACTTC
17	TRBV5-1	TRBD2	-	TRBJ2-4	CASSPHTGGLAKNIQYF	TGCGCCAGCAGCCCCCACACGGGGGGGCTAGCCAAAAACATTCAGTACTTC
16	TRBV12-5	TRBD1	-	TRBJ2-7	CASGLVQGQGSGEQYF	TGTGCTAGTGGTTTGGTACAAGGACAGGGTTCCGGCGAGCAGTACTTC
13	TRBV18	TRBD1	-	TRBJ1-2	CASSSDRDYGYTF	TGTGCCAGCTCATCCGACAGGGACTATGGCTACACCTTC
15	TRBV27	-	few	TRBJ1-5	CASSYGVGENQPQHF	TGTGCCAGCAGTTATGGAGTGGGAGAAAATCAGCCCCAGCATTTT
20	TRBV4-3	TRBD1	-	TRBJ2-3	CASSQATGGAKKFRTDTQYF	TGCGCCAGCAGCCAAGCAACAGGGGGCGCTAAAAAATTCCGCACAGATACGCAGTATTTT
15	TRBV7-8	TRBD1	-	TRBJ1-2	CASSLDRGDFYGYTF	TGTGCCAGCAGTTTGGACAGGGGAGACTTCTATGGCTACACCTTC
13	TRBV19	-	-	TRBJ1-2	CASMGRKSYGYTF	TGTGCCAGTATGGGGCGGAAGTCTTATGGCTACACCTTC
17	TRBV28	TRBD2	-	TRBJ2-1	CASSSHPLGRGGSEQFF	TGTGCCAGCAGTTCGCACCCTTTAGGGCGGGGGGGAAGCGAGCAGTTCTTC
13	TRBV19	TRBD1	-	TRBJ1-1	CASSTRTGAAAFF	TGTGCCAGTAGTACCCGCACAGGGGCCGCAGCTTTCTTT
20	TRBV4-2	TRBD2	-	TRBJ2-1	CASSHPQYPLAGGPYNEQFF	TGTGCCAGCAGCCACCCCCAGTACCCACTAGCGGGGGGGCCGTACAATGAGCAGTTCTTC
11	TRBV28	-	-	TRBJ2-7	CASSFLGEQYF	TGTGCCAGCAGTTTTCTTGGCGAGCAGTACTTC
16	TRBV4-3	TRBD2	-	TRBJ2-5	CASSQVRATSPETQYF	TGCGCCAGCAGCCAAGTAAGGGCGACTAGCCCGGAGACCCAGTACTTC